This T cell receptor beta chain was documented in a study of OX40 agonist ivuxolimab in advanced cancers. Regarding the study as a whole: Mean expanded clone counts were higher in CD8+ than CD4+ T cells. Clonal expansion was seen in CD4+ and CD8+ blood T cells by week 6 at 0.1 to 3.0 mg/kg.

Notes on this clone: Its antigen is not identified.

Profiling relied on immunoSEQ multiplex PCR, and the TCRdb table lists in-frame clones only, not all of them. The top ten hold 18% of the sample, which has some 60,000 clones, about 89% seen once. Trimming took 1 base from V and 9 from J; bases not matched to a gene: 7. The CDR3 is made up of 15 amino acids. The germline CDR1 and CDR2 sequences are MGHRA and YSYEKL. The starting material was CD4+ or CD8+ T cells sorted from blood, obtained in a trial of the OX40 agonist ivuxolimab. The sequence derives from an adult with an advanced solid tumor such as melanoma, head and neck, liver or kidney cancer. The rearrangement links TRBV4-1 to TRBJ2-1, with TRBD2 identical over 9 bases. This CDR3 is CASSQVRGGLPEQFF. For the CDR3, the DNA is TGCGCCAGCAGCCAAGTGCGGGGGGGCCTTCCTGAGCAGTTCTTC.